The 9 T cell receptor beta chains presented below share a single source sample, sequenced in a study of CD8 T cells in Susac syndrome. RNA, at about 0.5 to 1 ug, was reverse transcribed with random hexamers. Via MiXCR, TCRdb re-called the immunoSEQ multiplex PCR reads, giving one row per CDR3 protein. The sample records fewer than 350,000 distinct CDR3 sequences, 92% being singletons. Source material: CD4+ T cells from PBMCs. The receptors were sampled from a human donor with multiple sclerosis.

J is TRBJ2-3 and V is TRBV5-1; 9 bases line up with TRBD2. Looked up from germline, CDR1 is SGHRS and CDR2 is YFSETQ. This CDR3 region has 16 residues. Germline trimming cut 5 bases from V and 2 bases from J; bases unmatched to any gene: 9. The CDR3 sequence: CASSFAASGTTDTQYF. The CDR3, as DNA: TGCGCCAGCAGTTTTGCGGCTAGCGGGACCACAGATACGCAGTATTTT.

This clonotype was seen just once. The chain uses TRBV19 and TRBJ1-2; D possibly corresponds to TRBD1 (6 bases). The CDR3 is made up of 13 amino acids. Germline V gene sequence: CDR1 LNHDA, CDR2 SQIVND (reference sequence). The V end was cut by 6 bases, the J end by 4 bases, with 12 bases between. The DNA for the CDR3 is TGTGCCAGTAGGACAGACAGGAGCTATGGCTACACCTTC. It yields the protein CASRTDRSYGYTF.

The rearrangement joins TRBV19 to TRBJ2-5; 9 bases match TRBD2. V lost 3 bases, J lost 3 bases, and 2 bases stayed unmatched. This CDR3 region has 14 residues. Germline V gene lookup returns CDR1 LNHDA and CDR2 SQIVND (reference sequence). The CDR3 reads CASSILAGEETQYF. The CDR3 DNA follows: TGTGCCAGTAGTATTTTAGCGGGGGAAGAGACCCAGTACTTC.

This clonotype was found once. The chain employs TRBV19 and TRBJ1-6; TRBD1 matches 7 bases. CDR1 and CDR2 from the germline V gene are LNHDA and SQIVND (reference sequence). The CDR3 has 14 amino acids. V dropped 6 bases and J dropped 8; count of bases not matched to a gene: 7. This CDR3 reads CASRPTGVDSPLHF. CDR3 DNA: TGTGCCAGTAGGCCTACAGGGGTGGATTCACCCCTCCACTTT.

The rearrangement links TRBV7-2 to TRBJ1-1; tentatively, D is TRBD1 (5 bases). CDR3 length: 14 residues. The V and J ends lost 0 bases and 5 bases respectively, with 10 bases between them. Germline V gene sequence: CDR1 SGHTA, CDR2 FQGNSA. CDR3 amino acids: CASSLAGEGTEAFF. Written as DNA, the CDR3 is TGTGCCAGCAGCTTAGCCGGGGAGGGGACTGAAGCTTTCTTT.

The rearrangement links TRBV9 to TRBJ2-1, with a possible D match to TRBD1 (5 bases). The CDR3 length is 14 residues. Per germline, CDR1 SGDLS and CDR2 YYNGEE. The V end lost 5 bases, the J end lost 0 bases, and 9 bases lay between the germline ends. The DNA of the CDR3 is TGTGCCAGCAGACCAGGGTACTCCTACAATGAGCAGTTCTTC. Protein sequence: CASRPGYSYNEQFF.

V usage is TRBV3-1 and J usage is TRBJ2-7; D is uncertain. V gave up 4 bases and J gave up 6 bases, with 16 bases separating them. Germline CDR1 is LGHDT and CDR2 is YNNKEL (reference sequence). This CDR3 spans 14 amino acids. CDR3 bases: TGTGCCAGCAGCCCAAACAGTCGGTTCGGCGAGCAGTACTTC. Translation gives CASSPNSRFGEQYF.

J is TRBJ1-5 and V is TRBV6-1; 9 nucleotides line up with TRBD1. This CDR3 has 17 amino acids. Unmatched junction bases numbered 11, after V lost 7 bases and J lost 1 base. The germline V gene encodes CDR1 MNHNS and CDR2 SASEGT. The CDR3 nucleotides are TGTGCCAGCAACCTGTCCCGGGACAGGGTGAGCAATCAGCCCCAGCATTTT. Its protein is CASNLSRDRVSNQPQHF.

In DNA, the CDR3 is TGTGCCAGCAGCTGGCGAGGCGGGAGTAACACCGGGGAGCTGTTTTTT. It translates to CASSWRGGSNTGELFF. The V and J genes are TRBV7-2 and TRBJ2-2, with 7 bases fitting TRBD2. V shed 4 bases, J shed 2 bases, and the junction held 7 bases outside the gene matches. Germline CDR1 SGHTA, CDR2 FQGNSA. The CDR3 extends over 16 amino acids.